Following are 26 T cell receptor beta chains from one sample sequenced in a study of blood T cell repertoires in COVID-19. TCRdb's copy holds only in-frame clones and misses some; the assay was immunoSEQ multiplex PCR. The table shows fewer than 250,000 clones, with about nine tenths occurring only once. The sample taken for sequencing was peripheral blood. These receptors all stem from a man aged 35 to 55 with acute or convalescent COVID-19.

The chain combines TRBV29-1 with TRBJ1-1; D gene uncertain. Germline V gene lookup returns CDR1 SQVTM and CDR2 ANQGSEA. V dropped 3 bases and J dropped 6 bases, with 8 bases sitting between them. CDR3 length: 11 amino acids. CDR3 loop: CSVDRNSEAFF. DNA for the CDR3: TGCAGCGTTGATCGTAATTCTGAAGCTTTCTTT.

The chain carries TRBV12-3 or TRBV12-4 and TRBJ1-6; TRBD1 matches 8 bases. With V trimmed by 5 bases and J by 6 bases, 0 bases remained unmatched. The CDR3 is 13 residues long. The CDR3 DNA reads TGTGCCAGCAGTCAGGGGGCTAATTCACCCCTCCACTTT. Its protein is CASSQGANSPLHF.

This clone is a singleton in its sample. The chain links TRBV5-6 to TRBJ2-7; TRBD1 matches 7 bases. The junction had 3 bases not matched to a gene; V was cut back by 1 base and J by 5 bases. This CDR3 has 13 residues. Germline V gives CDR1 SGHDT, CDR2 YYEEEE. CDR3 nucleotide sequence: TGTGCCAGCAGCTTGACCAGGGGGAACGAGCAGTACTTC. As protein: CASSLTRGNEQYF.

The genes are TRBV6-5 and TRBJ2-1; TRBD1 aligns across 11 bases. V lost 6 bases and J lost 8; bases outside the gene matches: 9. Germline V gene lookup returns CDR1 MNHEY and CDR2 SVGAGI. CDR3 length: 15 amino acids. CDR3 protein: CASSSERTGGHEQFF. The CDR3 region has the DNA TGTGCCAGCAGCTCCGAGAGGACAGGGGGCCATGAGCAGTTCTTC.

This chain connects TRBV11-2 to TRBJ2-7, with D perhaps TRBD1 (5 bases). The CDR3 totals 16 residues. Germline V lookup: CDR1 SGHAT, CDR2 FQNNGV. V was shortened by 5 bases and J by 6 bases, with 23 bases between the two germline ends. CDR3 sequence reads: CASSRGYPPRTPEQYF. CDR3 in DNA: TGTGCCAGCAGCAGGGGATACCCACCCCGTACACCCGAGCAGTACTTC.

The V call is TRBV28, the J call TRBJ2-5; no definite D call. Trimming took off 7 bases at V and 4 bases at J, with 10 bases between the two ends. The CDR3 extends over 12 amino acids. Germline V CDR1 and CDR2: MDHEN, SYDVKM. CDR3 sequence: CASNIRSETQYF. The DNA for the CDR3 is TGTGCCAGCAACATCAGGTCAGAGACCCAGTACTTC.

This clone was seen more than once but under ten times. The chain joins TRBV27 to TRBJ2-7; 11 nucleotides align to TRBD2. Germline CDR1 is MNHEY and CDR2 is SMNVEV (reference sequence). The CDR3 contains 16 residues. Trimming took 0 bases from V and 3 from J; bases not matched to a gene: 4. The CDR3 loop is CASSLSVAGGRYEQYF. CDR3 DNA sequence: TGTGCCAGCAGTTTATCGGTAGCGGGAGGGCGCTACGAGCAGTACTTC.

The CDR3 protein is CASSPGLEYNEQFF. CDR3 coding DNA: TGTGCCAGCAGCCCGGGACTTGAGTACAATGAGCAGTTCTTC. The chain uses TRBV11-3 and TRBJ2-1; D perhaps matches TRBD2 (6 bases). Germline values: CDR1 SGHNT, CDR2 YENEEA. The V and J ends lost 5 bases and 4 bases respectively, with 12 bases between them. This CDR3 region has 14 residues.

J is TRBJ2-4 and V is TRBV3-1 (or the pseudogene TRBV3-2), with a weak D call TRBD1 (5 bases). Germline-derived CDR1 and CDR2 are LGHDT and YNNKEL (reference sequence). The CDR3 runs to 18 residues. V was pared by 2 bases and J by 5 bases, with 22 bases between. CDR3 residues: CASSQPPTARLVENIQYF. The CDR3 bases are TGTGCCAGCAGCCAACCTCCGACAGCCAGGCTCGTAGAAAACATTCAGTACTTC.

The chain has TRBV28 and TRBJ2-3; D is possibly TRBD1 (6 bases). This CDR3 is built from 16 residues. V was trimmed by 7 bases and J by 0 bases, leaving 17 bases between them. Germline V CDR1 and CDR2: MDHEN, SYDVKM. Here the CDR3 reads CASTGLGTTSTDTQYF. In DNA form, the CDR3 reads TGTGCCAGCACAGGGCTAGGGACAACTAGCACAGATACGCAGTATTTT.

The rearrangement joins TRBV19 to TRBJ2-7, with 10 bases aligning to TRBD1. The CDR3 covers 15 residues. The V segment lost 5 bases and the J segment 4 bases; nucleotides outside the gene matches: 8. Germline CDR1 is LNHDA and CDR2 is SQIVND (reference sequence). CDR3 bases: TGTGCCAGTAGTGTTCGACAGGGGGCGAGTTACGAGCAGTACTTC. This codes for CASSVRQGASYEQYF.

The rearrangement links TRBV12-3 or TRBV12-4 to TRBJ1-1; D call uncertain. Trimming took off 5 bases at V and 5 bases at J, with 12 bases between the two ends. The CDR3 runs to 13 residues. CDR3 amino acids: CASSPGWATEAFF. The CDR3 nucleotides read TGTGCCAGCAGTCCTGGATGGGCAACTGAAGCTTTCTTT.

The chain is built from TRBV20-1 and TRBJ2-3, with D possibly being TRBD2 (5 bases). The length of the CDR3 is 15 residues. Looked up from germline, CDR1 is DFQATT and CDR2 is SNEGSKA (reference sequence). With 3 bases removed from V and 5 bases from J, the gap between germline ends came to 18 bases. This CDR3 reads CSASSGADLGDTQYF. The CDR3 nucleotides read TGCAGTGCTAGTTCCGGAGCGGATCTGGGAGATACGCAGTATTTT.

V gene TRBV27 combines with J gene TRBJ1-6, with TRBD1 as a possible D gene (5 bases). CDR1 and CDR2 from the germline V gene are MNHEY and SMNVEV (reference sequence). V shed 4 bases and J shed 14 bases, with 15 bases lying between them. There are 13 residues in the CDR3. The CDR3 sequence is CASSWTRGEALHF. The CDR3 DNA follows: TGTGCCAGCAGTTGGACACGGGGGGAAGCCCTCCACTTT.

V and J are TRBV7-9 and TRBJ2-5, with 10 bases that match TRBD2. CDR1 is SEHNR, CDR2 FQNEAQ, per germline (reference sequence). Trimming took 5 bases from V and 2 from J; bases not matched to a gene: 8. This CDR3 region has 16 residues. CDR3 region: CASSLNGLAVQETQYF. The CDR3 nucleotides read TGTGCCAGCAGCCTAAACGGACTAGCGGTACAAGAGACCCAGTACTTC.

This chain connects TRBV10-3 to TRBJ2-3, with D possibly matching TRBD2 (6 bases). This CDR3 has 14 residues. V dropped 4 bases and J dropped 0 bases, with 8 bases sitting between them. CDR1 ENHRY and CDR2 SYGVKD come from the germline V gene. DNA for the CDR3: TGTGCCATCAGTGTGGGGGGTAGCACAGATACGCAGTATTTT. It yields the protein CAISVGGSTDTQYF.

The chain couples TRBV11-2 to TRBJ2-3, with D hard to call. CDR1 SGHAT and CDR2 FQNNGV come from the germline V gene. This CDR3 comprises 13 residues. Trimming removed 1 base at V and 6 bases at J, with 8 bases between. This chain's CDR3 is CASSLGSADTQYF. CDR3 DNA: TGTGCCAGCAGCTTAGGCTCCGCGGATACGCAGTATTTT.

The chain recombines TRBV19 with TRBJ2-7, with a tentative D call TRBD2 (6 bases). Germline CDR1 is LNHDA and CDR2 is SQIVND (reference sequence). The CDR3 contains 15 residues. With 5 bases removed from V and 6 bases from J, the gap between germline ends came to 20 bases. The CDR3 DNA is TGTGCCAGTAGTGCCCGACTAGGGGTTGAGGGCGAGCAGTACTTC. Its protein is CASSARLGVEGEQYF.

This chain joins TRBV5-1 and TRBJ2-1, with TRBD2 matching over 7 bases. Looked up from germline, CDR1 is SGHRS and CDR2 is YFSETQ. The CDR3 runs 17 residues. V lost 4 bases and J lost 3; bases outside the gene matches: 13. CDR3 in DNA: TGCGCCAGCAGCCCCCCGCGGGACTACACGTACTACAATGAGCAGTTCTTC. This translates into CASSPPRDYTYYNEQFF.

V and J are TRBV24-1 and TRBJ2-2; possibly TRBD1 for D (6 bases). The CDR3 has 17 amino acids. The germline V and J ends were trimmed by 4 bases and 6 bases, with 20 bases remaining between them. The V gene's germline CDR1 is KGHDR and CDR2 SFDVKD. This CDR3 reads CATSDPVGRGASGELFF. CDR3 bases: TGTGCCACCAGTGACCCCGTGGGCAGGGGCGCGTCCGGGGAGCTGTTTTTT.

J is TRBJ1-6 and V is TRBV19; 8 bases agree with TRBD1. The germline V gene encodes CDR1 LNHDA and CDR2 SQIVND (reference sequence). V lost 3 bases and J lost 7; bases outside the gene matches: 5. The CDR3 runs to 15 residues. Here the CDR3 DNA reads TGTGCCAGTAGTATTTACAGGGGGAGGAATTCACCCCTCCACTTT. Residues: CASSIYRGRNSPLHF. The entire variable domain, with the rest obtained from reference TRBV19 and TRBJ1-6, is as follows: DGGITQSPKYLFRKEGQNVTLSCEQNLNHDAMYWYRQDPGQGLRLIYYSQIVNDFQKGDIAEGYSVSREKKESFPLTVTSAQKNPTAFYLCASSIYRGRNSPLHFGNGTRLTVT.

V and J are TRBV7-2 and TRBJ2-1; D possibly corresponds to TRBD2 (7 bases). Germline CDR1 SGHTA, CDR2 FQGNSA. The CDR3 covers 16 residues. The ends were cut back, 5 bases at V and 7 bases at J, with 21 bases in the middle. The CDR3: CASSPGAGARKNEQFF. As DNA, the CDR3 is TGTGCCAGCAGCCCGGGGGCGGGGGCGCGTAAAAATGAGCAGTTCTTC.

The chain is built from TRBV30 and TRBJ1-5; 7 bases are shared with TRBD1. CDR1 and CDR2 (germline): GTSNPN, SVGIG (reference sequence). There are 15 residues in the CDR3. Trimming removed 0 bases from V and 2 bases from J; junction bases left unmatched: 4. In nucleotides, the CDR3 is TGTGCCTGGAGTGTGGCAGGGGGAGGCAATCAGCCCCAGCATTTT. Amino acids: CAWSVAGGGNQPQHF.

The chain employs TRBV11-1 and TRBJ1-2; 9 bases align to TRBD1. The trim removed 4 bases at V and 8 bases at J, leaving 11 bases unmatched. The CDR3 spans 15 residues. Germline assignment: CDR1 SGHAT and CDR2 FQDESV (reference sequence). The CDR3 nucleotides read TGTGCCAGCAGCTCTCAAACCGGGACAGGGTACGGCTACACCTTC. This codes for CASSSQTGTGYGYTF.

The gene calls are TRBV13 and TRBJ2-7; 10 bases are a match to TRBD2. From germline, CDR1 is PRHDT and CDR2 FYEKMQ (reference sequence). This CDR3 region has 15 residues. V shed 4 bases, J shed 7 bases, and the junction held 10 bases outside the gene matches. The CDR3 spells CASSSPGTSVPEQYF. The CDR3 DNA reads as TGTGCCAGCAGCTCCCCCGGGACTAGCGTCCCGGAGCAGTACTTC.

The chain joins TRBV19 to TRBJ2-3; 7 bases align to TRBD2. V lost 5 bases, J lost 5 bases, and 16 bases stayed unmatched. Germline V gene sequence: CDR1 LNHDA, CDR2 SQIVND (reference sequence). The CDR3 is 17 amino acids. The CDR3 DNA reads TGTGCCAGTAGTCCCCGGGCTAGCGGAGGTCCCAGAGATACGCAGTATTTT. This gives the protein CASSPRASGGPRDTQYF.